This T cell receptor (beta chain) was recorded in a study of response to subunit inactivated influenza vaccine. Overall study results and limits: It was suggested by the authors that few new T cells are recruited by each seasonal influenza vaccination.

TCRdb passed the RT-PCR reads through MiXCR, listing each CDR3 protein once. The sample gives roughly 650,000 distinct CDR3 sequences, more than 15% of which show up once; approximately 10% is in the top ten. This CDR3 contains 12 residues. CDR1 SQVTM and CDR2 ANQGSEA come from the germline V gene. Trimming left V 7 bases short and J 9 bases short, with 17 bases between. The sample holds many counts of this clonotype. Antigen: not known. This sequence was found in a middle-aged man who received an inactivated influenza vaccine. V usage is TRBV29-1 and J usage is TRBJ2-3; D might be TRBD2 (5 bases). The source material was PBMCs from blood, sampled about 13 days after vaccination. The CDR3 region is CSAGGPAETQYF. For the CDR3, the DNA is TGCAGCGCCGGCGGGCCCGCCGAGACGCAGTATTTT.